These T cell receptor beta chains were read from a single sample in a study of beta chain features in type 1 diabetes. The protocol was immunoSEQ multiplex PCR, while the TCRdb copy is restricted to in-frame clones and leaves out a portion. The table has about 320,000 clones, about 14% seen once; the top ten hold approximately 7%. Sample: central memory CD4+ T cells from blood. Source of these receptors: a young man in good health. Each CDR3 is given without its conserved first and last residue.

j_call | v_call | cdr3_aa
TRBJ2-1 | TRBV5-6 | ASSLVRLAGGPYNEQF
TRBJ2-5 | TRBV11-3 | ASSLNGQETQY
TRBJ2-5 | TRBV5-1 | ASSLQGALRETQY
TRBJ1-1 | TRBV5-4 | ASSLFGLKGTEAF
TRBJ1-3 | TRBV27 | ASSPRGTGNTIY
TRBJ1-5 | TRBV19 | ASSDFAQGGGNQPQH
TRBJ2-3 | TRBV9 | ASSVAGQEDTQY
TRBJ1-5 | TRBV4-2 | ASSQDGSNQPQH
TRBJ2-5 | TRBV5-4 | ASSPGLAGGPETQY
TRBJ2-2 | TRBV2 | ASRGLASNTGELF
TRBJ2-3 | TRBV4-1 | ASSQAGTGRALVDTQY
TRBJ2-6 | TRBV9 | ASSARSGGRSGANVLT
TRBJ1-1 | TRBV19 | ASSIYQGDTEAF
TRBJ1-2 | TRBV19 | ASSLDRFGYT
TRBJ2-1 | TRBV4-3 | ASSRLAGGNNEQF
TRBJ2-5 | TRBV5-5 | ASSLGPTPQETQY
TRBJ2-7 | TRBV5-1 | ASSSSIQPSYEQY
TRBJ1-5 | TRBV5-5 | ASSPGAQGYSNQPQH
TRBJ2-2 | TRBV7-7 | ASSLNSGGTGELF
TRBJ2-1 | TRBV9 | ASSVQVAGAYNEQF
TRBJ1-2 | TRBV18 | ASSPTGQGSGYT
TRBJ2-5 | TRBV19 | ASSLGTGMPSGRRETQY
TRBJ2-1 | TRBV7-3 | ASSLGGTSGQSQF
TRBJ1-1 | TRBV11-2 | ASSLMNTEAF
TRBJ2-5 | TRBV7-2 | ASSLVSGRQETQY
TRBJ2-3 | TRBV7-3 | ASSSARTDTQY
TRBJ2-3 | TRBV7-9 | ASSLAGPPDTQY
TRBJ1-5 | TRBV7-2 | ASSLVAGHQPQH
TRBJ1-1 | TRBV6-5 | ASSPRDRPLVAF
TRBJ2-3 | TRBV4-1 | ASSSFGLEADTQY
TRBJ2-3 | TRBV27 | ASSLIPQAGTDTQY
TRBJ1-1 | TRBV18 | ASSPRETEAF
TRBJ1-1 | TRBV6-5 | ASSYSGRGSHTEAF
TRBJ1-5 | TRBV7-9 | ASSLGGPQH
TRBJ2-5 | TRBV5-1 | ASRTSSQETQY
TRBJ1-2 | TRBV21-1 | ASSKAQAWGYGYT
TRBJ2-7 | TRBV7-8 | ASSLGTYHYEQY
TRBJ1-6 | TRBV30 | AWSVDGVVSPLH
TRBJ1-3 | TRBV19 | ASSIPTGATGNTIY
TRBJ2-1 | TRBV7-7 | ASSPWTRADNEQF
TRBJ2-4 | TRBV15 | ATSRHLGQGSFVNIQY
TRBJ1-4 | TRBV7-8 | ASSSYPNEKLF
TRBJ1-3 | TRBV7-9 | ASSPQGHSGNTIY
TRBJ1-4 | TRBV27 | ASSFQGARGKLF
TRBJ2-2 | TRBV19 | ASMVGGQVFGTGELF
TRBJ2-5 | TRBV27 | ASSPTQGGGTQY
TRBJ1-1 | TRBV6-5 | ASSYPGRGRKAF
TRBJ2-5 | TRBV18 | ASSPLRGRETQY
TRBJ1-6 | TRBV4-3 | ASSQDLQRGTNSPLH
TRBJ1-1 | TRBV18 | ASSPGRNTEAF